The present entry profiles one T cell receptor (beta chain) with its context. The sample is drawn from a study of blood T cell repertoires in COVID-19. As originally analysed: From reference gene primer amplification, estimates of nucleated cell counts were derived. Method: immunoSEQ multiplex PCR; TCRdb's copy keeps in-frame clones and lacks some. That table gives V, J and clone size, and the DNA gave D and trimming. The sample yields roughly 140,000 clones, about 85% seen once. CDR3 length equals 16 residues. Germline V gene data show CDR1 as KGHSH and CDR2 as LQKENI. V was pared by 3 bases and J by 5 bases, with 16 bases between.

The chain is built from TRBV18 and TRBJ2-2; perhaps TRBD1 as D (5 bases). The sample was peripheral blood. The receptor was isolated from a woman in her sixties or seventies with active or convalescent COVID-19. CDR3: CASSPSGPSLTGELFF. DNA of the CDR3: TGTGCCAGCTCACCGTCAGGGCCTTCCTTGACCGGGGAGCTGTTTTTT. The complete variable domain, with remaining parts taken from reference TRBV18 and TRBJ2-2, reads NAGVMQNPRHLVRRRGQEARLRCSPMKGHSHVYWYRQLPEEGLKFMVYLQKENIIDESGMPKERFSAEFPKEGPSILRIQQVVRGDSAAYFCASSPSGPSLTGELFFGEGSRLTVL.